The 6 T cell receptor beta chains presented below share a single source sample, sequenced in a study of blood T cell repertoires in COVID-19. Produced via immunoSEQ multiplex PCR; TCRdb's table is partial and in-frame only. The sample holds about 140,000 clones, approximately 90% seen once. The specimen sequenced was peripheral blood. All receptors come from a human donor in a cohort sampled during active COVID-19.

CDR3 protein: CASSGGRGYLHF. CDR3 bases: TGCGCCAGCAGCGGGGGGAGGGGATACCTCCACTTT. The chain uses TRBV10-1 and TRBJ1-6, with D perhaps matching TRBD1 (5 bases). Germline values: CDR1 WNHNN, CDR2 SYGVQD (reference sequence). This CDR3 is 12 amino acids long. V lost 6 bases to trimming and J lost 15 bases, with 15 bases between them.

The chain links TRBV5-4 to TRBJ1-2, with 10 bases identical to TRBD1. Germline V gives CDR1 SGHNT, CDR2 YYREEE (reference sequence). The CDR3 length is 15 residues. Trimming took 6 bases from V and 6 from J; bases not matched to a gene: 11. CDR3 coding DNA: TGTGCCAGCACCCCATGGGGCGGGACAGGGGATGGCTACACCTTC. Translated, it gives CASTPWGGTGDGYTF.

The rearrangement uses TRBV7-2 and TRBJ1-1, with TRBD1 as a possible D gene (6 bases). Trimming took off 2 bases at V and 3 bases at J, with 10 bases between the two ends. The CDR3 length is 14 residues. Per germline, CDR1 SGHTA and CDR2 FQGNSA. CDR3: CASSLTGLDTEAFF. The CDR3 nucleotides read TGTGCCAGCAGCTTAACAGGGCTGGACACTGAAGCTTTCTTT.

The genes are TRBV28 and TRBJ1-1; TRBD1 matches at 8 bases. The CDR3 extends over 17 amino acids. J lost 2 bases, V lost 1 base, and 9 bases had no gene match. CDR1 is MDHEN, CDR2 SYDVKM, per germline. CDR3 residues: CASSLFPGGPTNTEAFF. CDR3 DNA sequence: TGTGCCAGCAGTTTATTTCCAGGGGGCCCAACTAACACTGAAGCTTTCTTT.

This clone was found once. The chain has TRBV19 and TRBJ2-3; 8 nucleotides match TRBD2. Per the germline V gene, CDR1 is LNHDA and CDR2 is SQIVND (reference sequence). The ends lost 3 bases at V and 5 bases at J; junction bases unmatched: 7. This CDR3 has 15 residues. The CDR3 nucleotides read TGTGCCAGTAGTATGGTTAGCGGGAACCAAGATACGCAGTATTTT. Protein: CASSMVSGNQDTQYF.

Only one count was recorded for this clone. The chain has TRBV20-1 and TRBJ2-5; D is perhaps TRBD2 (6 bases). V gave up 3 bases and J gave up 5 bases, with 16 bases separating them. The CDR3 totals 14 residues. Germline values: CDR1 DFQATT, CDR2 SNEGSKA (reference sequence). The CDR3 loop is CSASWGPGRETQYF. CDR3 in DNA: TGCAGTGCTAGTTGGGGACCGGGGAGGGAGACCCAGTACTTC.